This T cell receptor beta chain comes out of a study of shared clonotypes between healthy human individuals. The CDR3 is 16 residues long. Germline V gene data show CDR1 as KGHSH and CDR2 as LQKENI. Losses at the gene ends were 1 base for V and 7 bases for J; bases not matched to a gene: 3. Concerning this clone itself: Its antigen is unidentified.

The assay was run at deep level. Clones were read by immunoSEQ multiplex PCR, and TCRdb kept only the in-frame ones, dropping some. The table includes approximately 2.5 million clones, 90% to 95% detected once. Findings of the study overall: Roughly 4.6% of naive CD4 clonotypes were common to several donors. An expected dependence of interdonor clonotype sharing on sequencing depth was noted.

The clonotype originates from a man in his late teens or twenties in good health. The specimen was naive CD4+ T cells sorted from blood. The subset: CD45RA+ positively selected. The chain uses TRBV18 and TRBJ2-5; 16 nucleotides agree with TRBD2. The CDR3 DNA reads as TGTGCCAGCTCACCACAGGGACTAGCGGGAGGGACGACCCAGTACTTC. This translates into CASSPQGLAGGTTQYF. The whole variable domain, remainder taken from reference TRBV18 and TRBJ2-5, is NAGVMQNPRHLVRRRGQEARLRCSPMKGHSHVYWYRQLPEEGLKFMVYLQKENIIDESGMPKERFSAEFPKEGPSILRIQQVVRGDSAAYFCASSPQGLAGGTTQYFGPGTRLLVL.